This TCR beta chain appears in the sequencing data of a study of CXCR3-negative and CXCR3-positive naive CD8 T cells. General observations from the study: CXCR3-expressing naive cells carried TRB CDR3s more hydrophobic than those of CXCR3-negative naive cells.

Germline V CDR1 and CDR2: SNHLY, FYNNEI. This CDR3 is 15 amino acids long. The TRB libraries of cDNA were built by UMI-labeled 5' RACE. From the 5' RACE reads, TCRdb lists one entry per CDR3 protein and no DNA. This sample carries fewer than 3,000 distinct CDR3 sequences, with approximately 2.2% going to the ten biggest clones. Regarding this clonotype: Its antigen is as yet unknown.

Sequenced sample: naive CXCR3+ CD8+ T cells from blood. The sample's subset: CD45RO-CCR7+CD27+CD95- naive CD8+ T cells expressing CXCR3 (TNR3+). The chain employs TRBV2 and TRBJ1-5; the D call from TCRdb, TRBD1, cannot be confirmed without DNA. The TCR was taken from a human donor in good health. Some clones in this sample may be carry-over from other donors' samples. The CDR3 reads CASSDEDSTNQPQHF.